This entry features one TCR beta chain sequence. This entry comes from a study of blood T cell repertoires in COVID-19. Across the whole study: PBMCs, B-cell-depleted T cells, or T cells provided the cDNA or gDNA that made up the material.

CDR1 MRHNA and CDR2 SNTAGT come from the germline V gene. The CDR3 totals 17 residues. V lost 0 bases and J lost 4; bases outside the gene matches: 8. Here immunoSEQ multiplex PCR was the method, and the copy in TCRdb shows in-frame clones only, minus some. The sample gives about 130,000 clones, around 86% of which show up once; about 9.6% is in the top ten. Material: peripheral blood. This TCR was sampled from a man aged 35 to 55 with active or convalescent COVID-19. The chain recombines TRBV6-4 with TRBJ2-5; 10 bases align to TRBD1. CDR3 protein: CASSDSMGQGMRETQYF. The CDR3 DNA follows: TGTGCCAGCAGTGACTCGATGGGACAGGGGATGCGAGAGACCCAGTACTTC.